This TCR beta chain was sequenced for a study of blood T cell repertoires in COVID-19. About the research overall: COVID-19 samples, acute and convalescent, were from the United States, Italy and Spain. T cells, B-cell-depleted T cells, or PBMCs supplied cDNA or gDNA.

CDR1 and CDR2 (germline): SGHNT, YYREEE (reference sequence). The V and J ends lost 0 bases and 4 bases, in that order; junction bases with no gene match: 4. The CDR3 has 15 residues. This clone was picked up a small number of times. As originally analysed: Reference gene primers were amplified, and this amplification served to estimate nucleated cell counts. The assay was immunoSEQ multiplex PCR, and TCRdb's table has in-frame clones only and misses some. That table gives V, J and clone size, and the DNA gave D and trimming. The top ten hold around 3.5% of the sample, which has under 200,000 clones, roughly 86% seen once.

Sequencing used peripheral blood. The sequence was collected from a man between 65 and 80 years old with acute or convalescent COVID-19. The chain recombines TRBV5-4 with TRBJ1-2, with 9 nucleotides matching TRBD1. CDR3 amino acids: CASSLGQGGVYGYTF. The CDR3 bases are TGTGCCAGCAGCTTGGGACAGGGGGGCGTCTATGGCTACACCTTC.